The rows below give T cell receptor beta chains drawn from one sample of a study of response to subunit inactivated influenza vaccine. TCRdb re-derived calls from the RT-PCR reads in MiXCR, one entry per CDR3 protein. The sample comprises about half a million distinct CDR3 sequences, under 9% of which are singletons, and roughly 13% rests with the top ten. Sample: PBMCs from blood, taken around 25 months after vaccination. The receptors shown here come from a man aged 50 to 75 who received an inactivated influenza vaccine. CDR3s include the opening cysteine and the closing phenylalanine or tryptophan. Each record gives: D gene, V gene, clone size, J gene, CDR3 protein, CDR3 DNA. A D gene is named only where the DNA matches it firmly. Clone size is not always given. Where it is, it says once, few, many or a class for expanded clones.

>-|TRBV11-2|many|TRBJ2-1
CASSLIASSYNEQFF
TGTGCCAGCAGCTTGATAGCAAGCTCCTACAATGAGCAGTTCTTC
>TRBD1|TRBV6-4|many|TRBJ2-1
CASSDFSTGGNEQFF
TGTGCCAGCAGTGACTTTTCCACAGGGGGCAATGAGCAGTTCTTC
>TRBD2|TRBV20-1|many|TRBJ2-5
CSARGGLAGGQGLETQYF
TGCAGTGCTAGGGGAGGCCTAGCGGGAGGACAGGGCTTAGAGACCCAGTACTTC
>-|TRBV10-2|many|TRBJ2-5
CASSVQGKETQYF
TGCGCCAGCAGTGTCCAGGGGAAAGAGACCCAGTACTTC
>-|TRBV5-5|few|TRBJ1-6
CASSFRWSGTDYNSPLHF
TGTGCCAGCAGCTTCCGTTGGTCAGGAACAGACTATAATTCACCCCTCCACTTT
>-|TRBV11-2|many|TRBJ2-2
CASSLQSTGELFF
TGTGCCAGCAGCTTACAGTCCACCGGGGAGCTGTTTTTT
>-|TRBV29-1|-|TRBJ2-3
CSAEAGANTQYF
TGCAGCGCGGAAGCAGGGGCAAATACGCAGTATTTT
>TRBD2|TRBV3-1|-|TRBJ2-7
CASSPLAGAYEQYF
TGTGCCAGCAGCCCACTAGCGGGGGCCTACGAGCAGTACTTC
>-|TRBV6-2/TRBV6-3|-|TRBJ2-1
CASSTFSDQIRYNEQFF
TGTGCCAGCAGCACTTTCTCGGACCAGATACGGTACAATGAGCAGTTCTTC
>-|TRBV6-2/TRBV6-3|many|TRBJ2-7
CASSSGTLAYEQYF
TGTGCCAGCAGTTCCGGGACCCTAGCCTACGAGCAGTACTTC
>-|TRBV7-6|-|TRBJ2-7
CASSPAVGPSRQYF
TGTGCCAGCAGCCCTGCCGTGGGACCCTCCAGGCAGTACTTC
>-|TRBV9|many|TRBJ2-3
CASSVDITASTDTQYF
TGTGCCAGCAGCGTAGATATAACGGCTAGCACAGATACGCAGTATTTT
>-|TRBV11-1|many|TRBJ1-3
CASSLGQGLRISGNTIYF
TGTGCCAGCAGCTTAGGGCAGGGGCTACGAATATCTGGAAACACCATATATTTT
>-|TRBV11-2|-|TRBJ2-2
CASSLDLVTGELFF
TGTGCCAGCAGCTTAGATCTGGTCACCGGGGAGCTGTTTTTT
>-|TRBV4-2|many|TRBJ2-3
CASSQGQGGSDTQYF
TGTGCCAGCAGCCAAGGGCAGGGGGGGTCAGATACGCAGTATTTT
>-|TRBV11-3|few|TRBJ1-2
CASSLVVTKANYGYTF
TGTGCCAGCAGCTTAGTGGTCACAAAGGCTAACTATGGCTACACCTTC
>-|TRBV4-3|-|TRBJ2-2
CASSQDLGRDTGELFF
TGCGCCAGCAGCCAAGATCTCGGTAGGGACACCGGGGAGCTGTTTTTT
>-|TRBV10-1|-|TRBJ2-7
CASSERRNYEQYF
TGCGCCAGCAGTGAGCGACGTAATTACGAGCAGTACTTC
>-|TRBV11-1|many|TRBJ1-1
CASSWDISNTEAFF
TGTGCCAGCAGCTGGGACATATCGAACACTGAAGCTTTCTTT
>-|TRBV15|many|TRBJ1-4
CATSRVSLNEKLFF
TGTGCCACCAGCAGAGTATCTTTGAACGAAAAACTGTTTTTT
>-|TRBV2|-|TRBJ2-5
CAFQGGEETQYF
TGTGCCTTTCAGGGGGGAGAAGAGACCCAGTACTTC
>-|TRBV6-1|many|TRBJ1-2
CASGDHPNYGYTF
TGTGCCAGCGGGGACCACCCTAACTATGGCTACACCTTC
>TRBD2|TRBV25-1|many|TRBJ2-7
CASRRTSGSYEQYF
TGTGCCAGCAGAAGGACTAGCGGCTCCTACGAGCAGTACTTC
>-|TRBV5-6|-|TRBJ2-2
CASSYLGSGELFF
TGTGCCAGCAGCTACCTCGGATCCGGGGAGCTGTTTTTT
>-|TRBV20-1|many|TRBJ2-5
CSALPQGGRSETQYF
TGCAGTGCCCTACCACAGGGCGGGAGAAGTGAGACCCAGTACTTC
>-|TRBV27|few|TRBJ2-1
CASSSGQPSSYNEQFF
TGTGCCAGCAGTTCCGGACAGCCCAGCTCCTACAATGAGCAGTTCTTC
>TRBD2|TRBV6-2/TRBV6-3|many|TRBJ2-1
CASTLAGAYNEQFF
TGTGCCAGCACCCTAGCGGGGGCCTACAATGAGCAGTTCTTC
>-|TRBV12-3/TRBV12-4|-|TRBJ1-5
CASSQGLNQPQHF
TGTGCCAGCAGCCAGGGCCTCAATCAGCCCCAGCATTTT
>-|TRBV15|-|TRBJ2-7
CATRGHVSHEQYF
TGTGCCACCAGGGGACACGTGTCCCACGAGCAGTACTTC
>TRBD1|TRBV27|many|TRBJ2-7
CTGTEVFTYEQYF
TGTACCGGGACAGAAGTTTTCACCTACGAGCAGTACTTC
>-|TRBV6-2/TRBV6-3|few|TRBJ1-1
CASSPLWAGTEAFF
TGTGCCAGCAGTCCCCTTTGGGCGGGGACTGAAGCTTTCTTT
>TRBD1|TRBV5-1|-|TRBJ2-7
CASSYSIGGEYEQYF
TGCGCCAGCAGTTACTCAATAGGGGGCGAATACGAGCAGTACTTC
>-|TRBV7-8|-|TRBJ2-6
CASSLEAGRSGANVLTF
TGTGCCAGCAGCTTAGAAGCAGGTCGCTCTGGGGCCAACGTCCTGACTTTC
>-|TRBV11-2|many|TRBJ2-5
CASSSFEKYPKETQYF
TGTGCCAGCAGCTCCTTCGAGAAATACCCGAAAGAGACCCAGTACTTC
>-|TRBV5-6|few|TRBJ1-2
CASSLAPGRTYYGYTF
TGTGCCAGCAGCTTGGCCCCGGGAAGGACATACTATGGCTACACCTTC
>-|TRBV20-1|many|TRBJ2-6
CSARGTETGANVLTF
TGCAGTGCTAGGGGGACGGAGACTGGGGCCAACGTCCTGACTTTC
>TRBD2|TRBV12-3/TRBV12-4|many|TRBJ2-1
CASSPPGASGRDNEQFF
TGTGCCAGCAGTCCGCCCGGAGCTAGCGGGAGAGACAATGAGCAGTTCTTC
>-|TRBV10-3|-|TRBJ2-7
CAIRRGSDYEQYF
TGTGCCATCAGGAGGGGATCGGACTACGAGCAGTACTTC
>TRBD2|TRBV15|few|TRBJ2-3
CATSREDQRDSSTDTQYF
TGTGCCACCAGCAGAGAGGACCAGCGGGACTCTAGCACAGATACGCAGTATTTT
>TRBD1|TRBV27|many|TRBJ2-2
CASQPMGQLVGELFF
TGTGCCAGCCAACCGATGGGACAGTTAGTCGGGGAGCTGTTTTTT
>-|TRBV5-6|-|TRBJ2-1
CASSRASDYEQFF
TGTGCCAGCAGCCGCGCGAGCGACTATGAGCAGTTCTTC
>TRBD2|TRBV5-1|-|TRBJ2-5
CASSSGGRGGYQETQYF
TGCGCCAGCAGCTCGGGGGGTCGCGGGGGGTACCAAGAGACCCAGTACTTC
>TRBD2|TRBV24-1|-|TRBJ2-1
CATSEGSGTSGRSSYNEQFF
TGTGCCACCTCTGAGGGCTCCGGGACTAGCGGGCGAAGCTCCTACAATGAGCAGTTCTTC
>-|TRBV5-6|-|TRBJ1-3
CASSAWVRETGNTIYF
TGTGCCAGCAGCGCGTGGGTGAGGGAAACTGGAAACACCATATATTTT
>TRBD2|TRBV6-6|few|TRBJ2-7
CASSQRGRYEQYF
TGTGCCAGCAGTCAGCGGGGGAGATACGAGCAGTACTTC
>TRBD2|TRBV11-2|few|TRBJ2-1
CASSPILWTSYNEQFF
TGTGCCAGCAGCCCCATATTGTGGACTAGCTACAATGAGCAGTTCTTC
>TRBD1|TRBV4-1|few|TRBJ2-3
CASSPGRDRAGIFPNYYPTDTQYF
TGCGCCAGCAGCCCCGGACGGGACAGGGCAGGAATCTTCCCCAACTATTATCCCACAGATACGCAGTATTTT
>-|TRBV7-9|-|TRBJ2-1
CASLPSTTYNEQFF
TGTGCCAGCCTCCCCTCGACCACGTACAATGAGCAGTTCTTC
>-|TRBV7-9|-|TRBJ2-2
CASVGLTGELFF
TGTGCCAGCGTGGGACTCACCGGGGAGCTGTTTTTT
>-|TRBV12-3/TRBV12-4|few|TRBJ2-2
CASKEGQRNTGELFF
TGTGCCAGCAAGGAGGGGCAGAGAAACACCGGGGAGCTGTTTTTT